This TCR beta chain derives from a study of T-cell reconstitution after alpha-beta-depleted transplantation in children. Library preparation (for TCRbeta) was performed with unique molecular identifiers. Via MiXCR, TCRdb re-called the PCR reads, giving one row per CDR3 protein. The profile shows about 610,000 distinct CDR3 sequences, over 9.5% of them singletons. CDR1 KGHDR and CDR2 SFDVKD come from the germline V gene. With V trimmed by 3 bases and J by 4 bases, 3 bases remained unmatched. The CDR3 consists of 15 residues. This sequence was found in a human donor who donated a stem cell graft to a child with acute myeloid leukemia. Sequenced here: PBMCs from the stem cell graft donor, sampled from the stem cell graft. The chain uses TRBV24-1 and TRBJ2-5, with 11 bases that match TRBD2. CDR3 in amino acids: CATSDRTSGRETQYF. In DNA, the CDR3 is TGTGCCACCAGTGATAGAACTAGCGGGAGAGAGACCCAGTACTTC.